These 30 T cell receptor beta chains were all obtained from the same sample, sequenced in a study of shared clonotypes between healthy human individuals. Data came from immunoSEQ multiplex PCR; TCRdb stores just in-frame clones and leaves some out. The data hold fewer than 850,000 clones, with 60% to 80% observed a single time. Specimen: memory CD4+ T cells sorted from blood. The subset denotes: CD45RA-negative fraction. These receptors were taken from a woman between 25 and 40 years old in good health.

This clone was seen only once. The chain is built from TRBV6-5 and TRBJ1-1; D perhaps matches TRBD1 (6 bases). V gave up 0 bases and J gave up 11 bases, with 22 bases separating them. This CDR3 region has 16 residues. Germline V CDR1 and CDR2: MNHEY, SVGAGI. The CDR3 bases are TGTGCCAGCAGTTACTCCCCCGGGGGCGGCCACCGTGGGGCTTTCTTT. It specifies CASSYSPGGGHRGAFF.

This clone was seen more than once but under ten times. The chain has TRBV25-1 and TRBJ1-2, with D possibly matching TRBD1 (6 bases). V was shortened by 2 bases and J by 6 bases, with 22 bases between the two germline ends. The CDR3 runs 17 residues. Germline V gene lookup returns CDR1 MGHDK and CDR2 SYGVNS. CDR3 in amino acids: CASSERDPGVMADGYTF. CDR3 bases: TGTGCCAGCAGTGAAAGGGACCCAGGGGTGATGGCAGATGGCTACACCTTC.

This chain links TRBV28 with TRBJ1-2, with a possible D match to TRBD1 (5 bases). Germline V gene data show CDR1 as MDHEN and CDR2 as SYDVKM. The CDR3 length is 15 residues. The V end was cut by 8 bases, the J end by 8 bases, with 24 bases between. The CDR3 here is CASGGSGTAFAGYTF. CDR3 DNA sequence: TGTGCCAGCGGTGGATCCGGGACGGCTTTTGCCGGCTACACCTTC.

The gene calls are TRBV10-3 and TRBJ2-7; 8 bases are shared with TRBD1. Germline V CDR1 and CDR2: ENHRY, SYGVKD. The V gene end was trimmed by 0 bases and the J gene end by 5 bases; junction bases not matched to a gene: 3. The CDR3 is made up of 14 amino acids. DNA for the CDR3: TGTGCCATCAGTGAGTCTTCAGGGGGCCACGAGCAGTACTTC. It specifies CAISESSGGHEQYF.

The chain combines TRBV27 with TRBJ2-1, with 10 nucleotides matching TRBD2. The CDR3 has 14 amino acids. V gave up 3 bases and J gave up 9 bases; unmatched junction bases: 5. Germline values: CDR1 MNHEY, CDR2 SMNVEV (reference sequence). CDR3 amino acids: CASSFQREGSEQFF. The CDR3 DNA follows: TGTGCCAGCAGTTTTCAGCGGGAGGGCAGTGAGCAGTTCTTC.

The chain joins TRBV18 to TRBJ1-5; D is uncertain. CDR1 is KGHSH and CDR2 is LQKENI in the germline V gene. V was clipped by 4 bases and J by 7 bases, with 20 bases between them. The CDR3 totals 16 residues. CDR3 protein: CASSQSQLTDRQPQHF. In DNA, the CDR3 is TGTGCCAGCTCACAAAGTCAACTGACGGACCGACAGCCCCAGCATTTT.

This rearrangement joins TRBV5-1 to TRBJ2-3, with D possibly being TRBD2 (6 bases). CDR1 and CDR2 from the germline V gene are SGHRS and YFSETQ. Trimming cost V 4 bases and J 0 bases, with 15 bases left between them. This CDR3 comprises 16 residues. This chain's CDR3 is CASSLTSSTSTDTQYF. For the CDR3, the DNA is TGCGCCAGCAGCCTAACTAGCTCCACTAGCACAGATACGCAGTATTTT.

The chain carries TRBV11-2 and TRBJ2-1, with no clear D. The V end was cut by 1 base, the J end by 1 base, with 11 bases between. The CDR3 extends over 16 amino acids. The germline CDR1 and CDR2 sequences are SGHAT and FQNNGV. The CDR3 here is CASSLGSVRSYNEQFF. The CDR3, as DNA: TGTGCCAGCAGCTTAGGTTCGGTGCGGTCCTACAATGAGCAGTTCTTC.

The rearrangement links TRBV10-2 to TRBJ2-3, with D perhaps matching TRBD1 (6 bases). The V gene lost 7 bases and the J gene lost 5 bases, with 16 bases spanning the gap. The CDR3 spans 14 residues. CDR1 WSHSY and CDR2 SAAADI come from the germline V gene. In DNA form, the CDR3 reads TGCGCCAGCATCTCGGGGACAAGGCGAGATACGCAGTATTTT. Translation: CASISGTRRDTQYF.

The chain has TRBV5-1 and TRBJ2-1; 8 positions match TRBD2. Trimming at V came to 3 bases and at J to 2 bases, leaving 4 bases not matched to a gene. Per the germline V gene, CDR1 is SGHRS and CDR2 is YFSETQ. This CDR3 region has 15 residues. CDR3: CASSSPGLAYNEQFF. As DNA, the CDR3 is TGCGCCAGCAGCTCACCGGGACTAGCCTACAATGAGCAGTTCTTC.

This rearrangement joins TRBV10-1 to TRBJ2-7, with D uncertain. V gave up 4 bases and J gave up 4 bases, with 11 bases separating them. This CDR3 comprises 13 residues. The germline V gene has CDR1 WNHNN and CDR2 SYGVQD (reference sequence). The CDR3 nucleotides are TGCGCCAGCAGTGCTCAGGACGGATACGAGCAGTACTTC. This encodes CASSAQDGYEQYF.

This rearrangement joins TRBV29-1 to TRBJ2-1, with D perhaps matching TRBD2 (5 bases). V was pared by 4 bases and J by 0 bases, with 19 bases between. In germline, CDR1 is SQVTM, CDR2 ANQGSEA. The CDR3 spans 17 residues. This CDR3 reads CSVAGYASQHSYNEQFF. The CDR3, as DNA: TGCAGCGTTGCGGGGTACGCTTCTCAACACTCCTACAATGAGCAGTTCTTC.

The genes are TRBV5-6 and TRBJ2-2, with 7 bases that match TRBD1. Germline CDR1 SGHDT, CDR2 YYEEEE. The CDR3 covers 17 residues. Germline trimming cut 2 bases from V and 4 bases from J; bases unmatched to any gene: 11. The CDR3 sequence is CASSLNLGQVFTGELFF. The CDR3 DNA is TGTGCCAGCAGCTTAAACCTAGGACAGGTCTTCACCGGGGAGCTGTTTTTT.

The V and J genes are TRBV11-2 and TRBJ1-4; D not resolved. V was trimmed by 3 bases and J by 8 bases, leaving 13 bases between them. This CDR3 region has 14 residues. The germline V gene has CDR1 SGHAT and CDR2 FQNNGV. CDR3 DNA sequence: TGTGCCAGCAGCTTGTTTACGCAGTCAGAAAAACTGTTTTTT. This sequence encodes CASSLFTQSEKLFF.

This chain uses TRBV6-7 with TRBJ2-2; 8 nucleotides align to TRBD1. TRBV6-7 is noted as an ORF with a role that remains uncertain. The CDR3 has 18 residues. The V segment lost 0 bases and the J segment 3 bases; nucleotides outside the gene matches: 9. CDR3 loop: CASSYSKSTGADTGELFF. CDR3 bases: TGTGCCAGCAGTTACTCTAAGTCGACAGGGGCGGACACCGGGGAGCTGTTTTTT.

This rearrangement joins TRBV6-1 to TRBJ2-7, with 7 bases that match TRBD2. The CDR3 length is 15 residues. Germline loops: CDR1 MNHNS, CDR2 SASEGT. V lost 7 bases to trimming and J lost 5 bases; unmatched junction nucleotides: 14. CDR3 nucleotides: TGTGCCAGCAAAGGAGAGACTAGCTGGACCCACGAGCAGTACTTC. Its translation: CASKGETSWTHEQYF.

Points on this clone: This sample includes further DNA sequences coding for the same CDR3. CDR3 nucleotide sequence: TGTGCCAGCAGTCGGGACAGGGTGAACACTGAAGCTTTCTTT. Protein: CASSRDRVNTEAFF. This chain uses TRBV6-5 with TRBJ1-1; 9 bases match TRBD1. The germline CDR1 and CDR2 sequences are MNHEY and SVGAGI. There are 14 residues in the CDR3. V shed 5 bases, J shed 0 bases, and the junction held 1 base outside the gene matches.

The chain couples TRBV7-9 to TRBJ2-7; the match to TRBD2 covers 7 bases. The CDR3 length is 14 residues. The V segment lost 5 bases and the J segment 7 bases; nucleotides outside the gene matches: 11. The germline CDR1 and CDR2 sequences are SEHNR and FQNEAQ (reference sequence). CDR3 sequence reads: CASSPSGGTKEQYF. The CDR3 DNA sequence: TGTGCCAGCAGCCCGTCTGGCGGGACTAAAGAGCAGTACTTC.

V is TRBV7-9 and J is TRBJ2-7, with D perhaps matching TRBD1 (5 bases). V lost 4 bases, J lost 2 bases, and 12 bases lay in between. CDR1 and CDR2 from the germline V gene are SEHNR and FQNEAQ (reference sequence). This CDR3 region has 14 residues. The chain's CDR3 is CASSSQGVPYEQYF. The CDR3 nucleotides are TGTGCCAGCAGCTCGCAAGGGGTCCCCTACGAGCAGTACTTC. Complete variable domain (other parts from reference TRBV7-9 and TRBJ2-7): DTGVSQNPRHKITKRGQNVTFRCDPISEHNRLYWYRQTLGQGPEFLTYFQNEAQLEKSRLLSDRFSAERPKGSFSTLEIQRTEQGDSAMYLCASSSQGVPYEQYFGPGTRLTVT.

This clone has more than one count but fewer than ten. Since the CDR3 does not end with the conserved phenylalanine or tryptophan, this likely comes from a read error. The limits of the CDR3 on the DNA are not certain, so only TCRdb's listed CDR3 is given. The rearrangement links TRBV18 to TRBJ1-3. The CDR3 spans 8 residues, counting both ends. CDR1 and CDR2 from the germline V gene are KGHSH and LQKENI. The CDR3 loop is CASSPRAG.

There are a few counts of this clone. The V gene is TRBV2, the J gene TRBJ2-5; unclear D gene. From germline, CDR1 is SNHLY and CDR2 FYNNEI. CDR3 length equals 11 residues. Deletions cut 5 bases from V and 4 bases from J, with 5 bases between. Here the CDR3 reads CASSYGETQYF. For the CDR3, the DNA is TGTGCCAGCAGTTACGGAGAGACCCAGTACTTC.

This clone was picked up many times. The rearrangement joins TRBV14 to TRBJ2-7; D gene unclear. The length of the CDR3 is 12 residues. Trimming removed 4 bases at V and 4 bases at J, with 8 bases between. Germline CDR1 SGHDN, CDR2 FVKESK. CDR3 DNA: TGTGCCAGCAGCCCCCTGGGTTACGAGCAGTACTTC. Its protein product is CASSPLGYEQYF.

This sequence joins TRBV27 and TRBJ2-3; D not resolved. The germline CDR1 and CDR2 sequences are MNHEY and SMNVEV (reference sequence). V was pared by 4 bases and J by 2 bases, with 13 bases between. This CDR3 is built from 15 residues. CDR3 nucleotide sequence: TGTGCCAGCAGTTCCAAAAAACCGCACACAGATACGCAGTATTTT. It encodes CASSSKKPHTDTQYF.

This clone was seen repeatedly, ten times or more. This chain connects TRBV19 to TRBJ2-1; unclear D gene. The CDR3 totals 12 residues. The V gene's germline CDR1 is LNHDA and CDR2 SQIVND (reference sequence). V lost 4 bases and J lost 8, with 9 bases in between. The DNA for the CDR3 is TGTGCCAGTAGTAGTCACAGCGATGAGCAGTTCTTC. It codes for CASSSHSDEQFF.

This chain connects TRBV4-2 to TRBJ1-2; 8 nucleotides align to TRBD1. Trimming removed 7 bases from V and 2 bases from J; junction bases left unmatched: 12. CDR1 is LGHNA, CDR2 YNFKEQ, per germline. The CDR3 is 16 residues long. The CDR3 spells CASTPGGTGLNYGYTF. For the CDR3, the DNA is TGTGCCAGCACTCCGGGTGGGACAGGCTTGAACTATGGCTACACCTTC.

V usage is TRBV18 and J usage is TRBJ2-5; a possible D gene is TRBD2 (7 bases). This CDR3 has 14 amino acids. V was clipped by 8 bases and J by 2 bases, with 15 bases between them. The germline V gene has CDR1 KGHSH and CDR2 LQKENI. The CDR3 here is CASRTGGAQETQYF. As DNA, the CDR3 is TGTGCCAGCCGGACGGGGGGCGCTCAAGAGACCCAGTACTTC.

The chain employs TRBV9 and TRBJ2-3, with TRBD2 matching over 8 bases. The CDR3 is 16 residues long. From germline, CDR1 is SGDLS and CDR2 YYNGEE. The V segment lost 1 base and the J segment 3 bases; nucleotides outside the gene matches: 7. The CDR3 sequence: CASSVLSGIRTDTQYF. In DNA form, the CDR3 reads TGTGCCAGCAGCGTACTTAGCGGGATAAGGACAGATACGCAGTATTTT. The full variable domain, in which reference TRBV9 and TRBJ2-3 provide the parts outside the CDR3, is DSGVTQTPKHLITATGQRVTLRCSPRSGDLSVYWYQQSLDQGLQFLIQYYNGEERAKGNILERFSAQQFPDLHSELNLSSLELGDSALYFCASSVLSGIRTDTQYFGPGTRLTVL.

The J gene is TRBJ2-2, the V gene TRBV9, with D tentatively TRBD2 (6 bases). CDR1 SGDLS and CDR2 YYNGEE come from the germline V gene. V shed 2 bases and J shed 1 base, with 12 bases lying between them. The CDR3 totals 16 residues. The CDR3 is CASSVQSSENTGELFF. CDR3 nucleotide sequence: TGTGCCAGCAGCGTTCAGTCTAGCGAGAACACCGGGGAGCTGTTTTTT.

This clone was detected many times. The CDR3 DNA is TGCGCCAGCAGCACGAGGGGACAGGGGAAAAATTACGAGCAGTACTTC. Translation: CASSTRGQGKNYEQYF. The J gene is TRBJ2-7, the V gene TRBV5-1, with 10 bases aligning to TRBD1. J lost 4 bases, V lost 4 bases, and 11 bases had no gene match. This CDR3 is built from 16 residues. Germline-derived CDR1 and CDR2 are SGHRS and YFSETQ.

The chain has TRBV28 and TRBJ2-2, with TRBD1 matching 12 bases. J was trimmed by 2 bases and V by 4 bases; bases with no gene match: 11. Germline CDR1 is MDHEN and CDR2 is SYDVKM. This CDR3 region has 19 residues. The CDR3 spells CASSSHTGTGGSNTGELFF. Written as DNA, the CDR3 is TGTGCCAGCAGTTCGCATACCGGGACAGGGGGCTCTAACACCGGGGAGCTGTTTTTT.